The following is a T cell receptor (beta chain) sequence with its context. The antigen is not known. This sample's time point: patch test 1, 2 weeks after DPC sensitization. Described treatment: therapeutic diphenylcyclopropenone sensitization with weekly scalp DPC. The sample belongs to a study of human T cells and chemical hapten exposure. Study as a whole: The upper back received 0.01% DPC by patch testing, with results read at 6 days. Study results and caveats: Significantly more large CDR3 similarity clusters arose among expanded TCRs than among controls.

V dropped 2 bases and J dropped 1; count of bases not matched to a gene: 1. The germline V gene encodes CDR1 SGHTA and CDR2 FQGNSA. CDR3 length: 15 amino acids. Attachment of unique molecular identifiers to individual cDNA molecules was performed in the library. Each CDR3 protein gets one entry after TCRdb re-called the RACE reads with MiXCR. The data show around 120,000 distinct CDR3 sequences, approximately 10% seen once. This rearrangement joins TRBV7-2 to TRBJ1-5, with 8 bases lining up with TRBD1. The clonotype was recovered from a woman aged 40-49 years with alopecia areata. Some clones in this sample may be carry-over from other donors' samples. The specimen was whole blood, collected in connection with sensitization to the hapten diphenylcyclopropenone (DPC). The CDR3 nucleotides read TGTGCCAGCAGCTTACAGGGGGCAAGCAATCAGCCCCAGCATTTT. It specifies CASSLQGASNQPQHF.